Listed below are T cell receptor beta chains from one sample, sequenced in a study of shared clonotypes between healthy human individuals. Produced via immunoSEQ multiplex PCR; TCRdb's table is partial and in-frame only. This sample has approximately 1.5 million clones; 98% occur once, and the top ten carry about 0.34%. The source material was naive CD4+ T cells sorted from blood. The receptors derive from a man younger than 45 in good health. The CDR3 runs from the conserved cysteine through the conserved F or W. The order of the fields is J gene, clone size, D gene, V gene, CDR3 protein, CDR3 DNA. D genes are given only for firm matches. Expanded clones are given a class, and other clones once, few, many or no size at all.

j_call: TRBJ2-2
clone_size: -
d_call: -
v_call: TRBV5-1
cdr3_aa: CASSKEGQPNTGELFF
cdr3_nt: TGCGCCAGCAGCAAGGAGGGGCAACCGAACACCGGGGAGCTGTTTTTT

j_call: TRBJ2-7
clone_size: -
d_call: TRBD1
v_call: TRBV19
cdr3_aa: CASRLTGDNYEQYF
cdr3_nt: TGTGCCAGTAGACTGACAGGGGACAACTACGAGCAGTACTTC

j_call: TRBJ2-3
clone_size: -
d_call: -
v_call: TRBV28
cdr3_aa: CASSHLTGRDRTDTQYF
cdr3_nt: TGTGCCAGCAGCCACCTCACGGGTCGGGATCGAACAGATACGCAGTATTTT

j_call: TRBJ2-7
clone_size: -
d_call: TRBD1
v_call: TRBV7-2
cdr3_aa: CASSLVETGGYEQYF
cdr3_nt: TGTGCCAGCAGCTTAGTAGAGACAGGGGGCTACGAGCAGTACTTC

j_call: TRBJ2-7
clone_size: -
d_call: TRBD1
v_call: TRBV7-9
cdr3_aa: CASSSAGTGETYEQYF
cdr3_nt: TGTGCCAGCAGCTCCGCCGGGACAGGGGAAACCTACGAGCAGTACTTC

j_call: TRBJ1-2
clone_size: -
d_call: TRBD1
v_call: TRBV6-5
cdr3_aa: CASSQGARIGYTF
cdr3_nt: TGTGCCAGCAGTCAGGGGGCGCGAATTGGCTACACCTTC

j_call: TRBJ2-1
clone_size: -
d_call: TRBD2
v_call: TRBV10-2
cdr3_aa: CASSGTSRNYNEQFF
cdr3_nt: TGCGCCAGCAGTGGGACTAGCAGGAACTACAATGAGCAGTTCTTC

j_call: TRBJ2-4
clone_size: -
d_call: -
v_call: TRBV30
cdr3_aa: CAWSVLGRTKNIQYF
cdr3_nt: TGTGCCTGGAGTGTACTGGGCAGAACAAAAAACATTCAGTACTTC

j_call: TRBJ1-5
clone_size: -
d_call: -
v_call: TRBV30
cdr3_aa: CAWSASGPRGNQPQHF
cdr3_nt: TGTGCCTGGAGTGCCTCCGGACCTAGGGGCAATCAGCCCCAGCATTTT

j_call: TRBJ1-4
clone_size: once
d_call: -
v_call: TRBV9
cdr3_aa: CASSVGGGGTTEKLFF
cdr3_nt: TGTGCCAGCAGCGTAGGGGGTGGAGGCACGACCGAAAAACTGTTTTTT

j_call: TRBJ2-1
clone_size: -
d_call: TRBD1
v_call: TRBV27
cdr3_aa: CASSPFGGQGINEQFF
cdr3_nt: TGTGCCAGCAGTCCATTCGGGGGACAGGGGATAAATGAGCAGTTCTTC

j_call: TRBJ2-5
clone_size: once
d_call: -
v_call: TRBV5-5
cdr3_aa: CASSLVYPQETQYF
cdr3_nt: TGTGCCAGCAGCTTGGTTTATCCCCAAGAGACCCAGTACTTC

j_call: TRBJ1-1
clone_size: few
d_call: TRBD1
v_call: TRBV5-4
cdr3_aa: CASSSGTELNTEAFF
cdr3_nt: TGTGCCAGCAGTTCCGGGACAGAACTGAACACTGAAGCTTTCTTT

j_call: TRBJ1-1
clone_size: -
d_call: -
v_call: TRBV7-6
cdr3_aa: CASTVKGEAFF
cdr3_nt: TGTGCCAGCACCGTGAAAGGAGAAGCTTTCTTT

j_call: TRBJ2-1
clone_size: -
d_call: TRBD2
v_call: TRBV9
cdr3_aa: CASSVAGGRVSYNEQFF
cdr3_nt: TGTGCCAGCAGCGTAGCAGGCGGGAGGGTATCCTACAATGAGCAGTTCTTC

j_call: TRBJ1-1
clone_size: -
d_call: TRBD1
v_call: TRBV5-1
cdr3_aa: CASSTDRAEAFF
cdr3_nt: TGCGCCAGCAGCACCGACAGGGCGGAAGCTTTCTTT

j_call: TRBJ1-4
clone_size: -
d_call: -
v_call: TRBV4-3
cdr3_aa: CASSLGEKLFF
cdr3_nt: TGCGCCAGCAGCCTAGGCGAAAAACTGTTTTTT

j_call: TRBJ2-1
clone_size: -
d_call: -
v_call: TRBV9
cdr3_aa: CASSLSGRDMRDEQFF
cdr3_nt: TGTGCCAGCAGCCTGTCGGGCAGGGACATGAGGGATGAGCAGTTCTTC

j_call: TRBJ2-7
clone_size: -
d_call: TRBD2
v_call: TRBV6-5
cdr3_aa: CASRRTSGSAYEQYF
cdr3_nt: TGTGCCAGCAGAAGGACTAGCGGGAGTGCCTACGAGCAGTACTTC

j_call: TRBJ2-5
clone_size: -
d_call: -
v_call: TRBV27
cdr3_aa: CASSPLVTRETQYF
cdr3_nt: TGTGCCAGCAGTCCACTGGTTACCAGGGAGACCCAGTACTTC

j_call: TRBJ2-1
clone_size: -
d_call: TRBD2
v_call: TRBV14
cdr3_aa: CASSNDPWTSRYNEQFF
cdr3_nt: TGTGCCAGCAGCAACGACCCCTGGACTAGTCGCTACAATGAGCAGTTCTTC

j_call: TRBJ1-1
clone_size: -
d_call: TRBD1
v_call: TRBV29-1
cdr3_aa: CSVEGQGGTEAFF
cdr3_nt: TGCAGCGTAGAGGGACAGGGAGGAACTGAAGCTTTCTTT

j_call: TRBJ2-7
clone_size: -
d_call: -
v_call: TRBV6-5
cdr3_aa: CASSYRGEQYF
cdr3_nt: TGTGCCAGCAGTTATAGGGGCGAGCAGTACTTC

j_call: TRBJ2-3
clone_size: -
d_call: TRBD2
v_call: TRBV14
cdr3_aa: CASSVAGGRTDTQYF
cdr3_nt: TGTGCCAGCAGCGTAGCGGGAGGGCGCACAGATACGCAGTATTTT

j_call: TRBJ1-4
clone_size: -
d_call: -
v_call: TRBV2
cdr3_aa: CASSDRVQGEKLFF
cdr3_nt: TGTGCCAGCAGCGATCGGGTCCAGGGTGAAAAACTGTTTTTT

j_call: TRBJ2-7
clone_size: -
d_call: -
v_call: TRBV6-6
cdr3_aa: CASSYGPGHSYEQYF
cdr3_nt: TGTGCCAGCAGTTACGGCCCGGGACATTCCTACGAGCAGTACTTC

j_call: TRBJ2-7
clone_size: -
d_call: -
v_call: TRBV28
cdr3_aa: CASSLAGDSSYEQYF
cdr3_nt: TGTGCCAGCAGTTTAGCGGGGGACAGCTCCTACGAGCAGTACTTC

j_call: TRBJ2-7
clone_size: -
d_call: TRBD1
v_call: TRBV29-1
cdr3_aa: CSVRDRGSPKF
cdr3_nt: TGCAGCGTCCGCGACAGGGGGAGCCCCAAATTC

j_call: TRBJ1-2
clone_size: -
d_call: -
v_call: TRBV7-9
cdr3_aa: CASSPVEVYGYTF
cdr3_nt: TGTGCCAGCAGCCCGGTGGAAGTCTATGGCTACACCTTC